Listed here are 8 T cell receptor beta chains from one sample, sequenced in a study of blood T cell repertoires in COVID-19. TCRdb's copy holds only in-frame clones and misses some; the assay was immunoSEQ multiplex PCR. This table has 200,000 to 250,000 clones, roughly 87% appearing once. The sequencing input was PBMCs or T cells enriched from blood (not recorded which). These receptors were obtained from a man in his thirties or forties who had recovered from COVID-19.

The genes are TRBV10-1 and TRBJ2-7; no firm D call. CDR3 length equals 12 residues. Germline V gene lookup returns CDR1 WNHNN and CDR2 SYGVQD (reference sequence). The V end was cut by 8 bases, the J end by 1 base, with 9 bases between. The chain's CDR3 is CASPLSSYEQYF. CDR3 DNA sequence: TGCGCCAGCCCCCTTAGTTCCTACGAGCAGTACTTC.

This chain connects TRBV24-1 to TRBJ2-5; TRBD1 matches 9 bases. V shed 4 bases and J 5 bases; nucleotides not matched to a gene: 4. CDR1 and CDR2 (germline): KGHDR, SFDVKD. The CDR3 covers 14 residues. This chain's CDR3 is CATSDRTGAETQYF. The CDR3, as DNA: TGTGCCACCAGTGACAGGACAGGGGCCGAGACCCAGTACTTC.

V gene TRBV5-4 combines with J gene TRBJ1-3; D perhaps matches TRBD1 (5 bases). The CDR3 length is 18 residues. The germline V gene encodes CDR1 SGHNT and CDR2 YYREEE (reference sequence). V was pared by 4 bases and J by 2 bases, with 22 bases between. Here the CDR3 reads CASSKATVGRGAGNTIYF. In DNA, the CDR3 is TGTGCCAGCAGCAAGGCGACGGTGGGGCGCGGGGCTGGAAACACCATATATTTT.

The rearrangement links TRBV28 to TRBJ1-5; 7 bases map to TRBD1. CDR1 MDHEN and CDR2 SYDVKM come from the germline V gene. V shed 6 bases, J shed 4 bases, and the junction held 9 bases outside the gene matches. The CDR3 extends over 15 amino acids. CDR3 sequence: CASRLRQGWNQPQHF. CDR3 in DNA: TGTGCCAGCAGACTGAGACAGGGTTGGAATCAGCCCCAGCATTTT. The complete variable domain, with remaining parts taken from reference TRBV28 and TRBJ1-5, reads DVKVTQSSRYLVKRTGEKVFLECVQDMDHENMFWYRQDPGLGLRLIYFSYDVKMKEKGDIPEGYSVSREKKERFSLILESASTNQTSMYLCASRLRQGWNQPQHFGDGTRLSIL.

The rearrangement uses TRBV6-5 and TRBJ2-4; 7 positions match TRBD1. The CDR3 runs to 13 residues. Looked up from germline, CDR1 is MNHEY and CDR2 is SVGAGI. Trimming took 6 bases from V and 8 from J; bases not matched to a gene: 7. Here the CDR3 DNA reads TGTGCCAGCAGAAATGACAGGGCGGACATTCAGTACTTC. This sequence encodes CASRNDRADIQYF.

The chain links TRBV7-9 to TRBJ2-1; D gene unclear. The CDR3 has 16 residues. Trimming stripped 4 bases from V and 0 bases from J, with 13 bases between. In germline, CDR1 is SEHNR, CDR2 FQNEAQ (reference sequence). This CDR3 is CASSSPTYSSYNEQFF. CDR3 nucleotides: TGTGCCAGCAGCTCCCCCACATACAGCTCCTACAATGAGCAGTTCTTC. Complete variable domain (other parts from reference TRBV7-9 and TRBJ2-1): DTGVSQNPRHKITKRGQNVTFRCDPISEHNRLYWYRQTLGQGPEFLTYFQNEAQLEKSRLLSDRFSAERPKGSFSTLEIQRTEQGDSAMYLCASSSPTYSSYNEQFFGPGTRLTVL.

The chain recombines TRBV5-4 with TRBJ1-1; D not resolved. This CDR3 has 15 amino acids. Between the trimmed V and J ends, which lost 4 bases and 4 bases, there was a span of 17 bases. Germline CDR1 SGHNT, CDR2 YYREEE (reference sequence). The CDR3 DNA reads TGTGCCAGCAGCCCGGCGGTTCGGGAGGCCACTGAAGCTTTCTTT. Its protein product is CASSPAVREATEAFF. The complete variable domain, with remaining parts taken from reference TRBV5-4 and TRBJ1-1, reads ETGVTQSPTHLIKTRGQQVTLRCSSQSGHNTVSWYQQALGQGPQFIFQYYREEENGRGNFPPRFSGLQFPNYSSELNVNALELDDSALYLCASSPAVREATEAFFGQGTRLTVV.

This chain links TRBV28 with TRBJ1-2; no clear D. Trimming pared 3 bases from V and 3 bases from J, leaving 8 bases between. The germline V gene has CDR1 MDHEN and CDR2 SYDVKM. The length of the CDR3 is 13 residues. CDR3 DNA sequence: TGTGCCAGCAGTTTGTCAGAACACTATGGCTACACCTTC. Translating gives CASSLSEHYGYTF.